The rows below give T cell receptor beta chains drawn from one sample of a study of T cells after yellow fever vaccination. From the 5' RACE reads, TCRdb called clonotypes with MiXCR, one entry per CDR3 protein. Among fewer than 350,000 distinct CDR3 sequences, 3.6% were seen once, and the ten largest hold less than 25%. Material: PBMCs, obtained on the day of the yellow fever booster vaccination. These receptors were taken from a man in his late teens or twenties who received the YFV17D yellow fever vaccine. Each CDR3 is given without its conserved first and last residue.

TRBV2 ASSGLWVAGQGYNEQF
TRBV29-1 SVEGLAGYNEQF
TRBV20-1 SGGGGQIGRYNEQF
TRBV4-3 ASSGTGGYNEQF
TRBV2 ASSESLRFGQGNTEAF
TRBV12-3/TRBV12-4 ASTRREIWSGELF
TRBV12-5 ASGSSAVGNQPQH
TRBV28 ATFTTGEISGYT
TRBV6-1 ASSAFANTGELF
TRBV10-3 AIRQEQGPTTYEQY
TRBV25-1 ASSELGSYQPQH
TRBV5-1 ASSRDTPSSSYEQY
TRBV2 ASSEDPGGIKEKLF